Each of the 3 T cell receptor beta chains below was sequenced from the same sample in a study of shared clonotypes between healthy human individuals. Positively selected for CCR7, the CD45RO-negative cells used as naive CD8 cells excluded terminally differentiated effector memory CD45RA+ cells. TCRdb's copy holds only in-frame clones and misses some; the assay was immunoSEQ multiplex PCR. The table lists about 2.2 million clones, about 94% of them singletons. The specimen sequenced was naive CD8+ T cells from PBMCs. The origin of the receptors is a man aged 18 to 29 in good health. Some clones in this sample may be carry-over from other donors' samples.

The V gene is TRBV7-7, the J gene TRBJ2-2; either TRBD1 or TRBD2 may supply D (6 bases each). The CDR3 consists of 17 residues. The V end lost 2 bases, the J end lost 0 bases, and 13 bases lay between the germline ends. Germline V gene sequence: CDR1 SSHAT, CDR2 FNYEAQ (reference sequence). The DNA for the CDR3 is TGTGCCAGCAGCTTACACGGGGGCAGGGCGAACACCGGGGAGCTGTTTTTT. Protein product: CASSLHGGRANTGELFF. Variable domain in full (rest from reference TRBV7-7 and TRBJ2-2): GAGVSQSPRYKVTKRGQDVTLRCDPISSHATLYWYQQALGQGPEFLTYFNYEAQPDKSGLPSDRFSAERPEGSISTLTIQRTEQRDSAMYRCASSLHGGRANTGELFFGEGSRLTVL.

This sequence joins TRBV5-4 and TRBJ2-3; 8 positions match TRBD2. V lost 2 bases and J lost 5; bases outside the gene matches: 7. The CDR3 loop spans 15 amino acids. Looked up from germline, CDR1 is SGHNT and CDR2 is YYREEE (reference sequence). CDR3 amino acids: CASSFKRERGDTQYF. The DNA for the CDR3 is TGTGCCAGCAGCTTTAAGCGGGAGAGGGGAGATACGCAGTATTTT.

This sequence joins TRBV9 and TRBJ2-5; D gene unclear. The V gene lost 2 bases and the J gene lost 2 bases, with 10 bases spanning the gap. This CDR3 contains 14 residues. Germline loops: CDR1 SGDLS, CDR2 YYNGEE. This CDR3 is CASSVMGLQETQYF. The DNA for the CDR3 is TGTGCCAGCAGCGTTATGGGCCTTCAAGAGACCCAGTACTTC.